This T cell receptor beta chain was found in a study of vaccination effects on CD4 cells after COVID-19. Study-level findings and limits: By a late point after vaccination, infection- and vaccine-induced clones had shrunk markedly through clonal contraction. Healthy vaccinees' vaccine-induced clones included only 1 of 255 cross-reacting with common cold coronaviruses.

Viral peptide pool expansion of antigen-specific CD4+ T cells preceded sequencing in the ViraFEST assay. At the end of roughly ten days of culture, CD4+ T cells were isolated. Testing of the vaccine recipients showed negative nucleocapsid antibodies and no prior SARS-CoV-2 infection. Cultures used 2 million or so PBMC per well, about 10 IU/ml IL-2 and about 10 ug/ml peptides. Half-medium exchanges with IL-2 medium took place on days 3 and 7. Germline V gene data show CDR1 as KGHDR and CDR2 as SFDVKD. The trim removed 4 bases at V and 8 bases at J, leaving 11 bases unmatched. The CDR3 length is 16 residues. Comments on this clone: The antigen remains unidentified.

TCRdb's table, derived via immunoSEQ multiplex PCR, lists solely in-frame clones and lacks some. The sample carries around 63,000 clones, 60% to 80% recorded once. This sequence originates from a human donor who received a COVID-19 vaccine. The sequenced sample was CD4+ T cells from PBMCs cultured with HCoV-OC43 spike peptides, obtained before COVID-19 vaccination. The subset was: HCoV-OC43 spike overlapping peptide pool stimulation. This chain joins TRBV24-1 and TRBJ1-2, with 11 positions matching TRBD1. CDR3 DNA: TGTGCCACCAGTGACCCGGGACAGGGGGGTTTGGGAGGCTACACCTTC. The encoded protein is CATSDPGQGGLGGYTF.